This TCR beta chain derives from a study of cytomegalovirus exposure and HLA in healthy donors. Concerning this clone: Its antigen is not identified.

Study-wide points: A later analysis reportedly identified an Asian-associated ancestry cluster as carrying fewer N-insertions than the approximately 730-donor mean. A later analysis found common viral pathogens apparently linked to several of the most significant clusters. Immune exposure information comprised only CMV serostatus.

In the PCR, 60 Vbeta and 13 Jbeta primers were used. Measured with immunoSEQ multiplex PCR; TCRdb has only the in-frame clones, and not every one. The sample lists under 200,000 clones; roughly 80% were seen once. Trimming shortened V by 6 bases and J by 2 bases, and 2 bases separated the two germline ends. The germline CDR1 and CDR2 sequences are SNHLY and FYNNEI. The CDR3 is 10 amino acids. The specimen was PBMCs. The chain couples TRBV2 to TRBJ2-7; D uncertain. The TCR was taken from a woman between 35 and 50 years old in good health and CMV-seropositive. The DNA for the CDR3 is TGTGCCAGCAGCACCTACGAGCAGTACTTC. Translating gives CASSTYEQYF.